What follows are 20 T cell receptor beta chains derived from one specimen sequenced in a study of identical twins listed by TCRdb under 2016. To prepare the library, 5' RACE was applied. TCRdb names Illumina HiSeq 2000 as the instrument used. TCRdb reprocessing: public reads trimmed at Q25 with fastp, clones called with MiXCR, in-frame beta chains kept. A single entry per CDR3 protein holds the most common genes and DNA from its merged rows. The sample has hundreds of thousands of distinct CDR3 sequences on record, around 6% of them singletons. The ten largest clonotypes hold 1.5% to 2% of the sample. Sequencing was done on a sample of naive T cells sorted from blood. The cell subset or site label of this sample denotes: cells isolated with a human naive T-cell isolation kit. All receptors come from a man younger than 35 in good health.

The chain carries TRBV27 and TRBJ2-1; D may match TRBD1 or TRBD2 (5 bases each). V was pared by 2 bases and J by 6 bases, with 11 bases between. The germline CDR1 and CDR2 sequences are MNHEY and SMNVEV (reference sequence). The CDR3 loop spans 14 amino acids. Written as DNA, the CDR3 is TGTGCCAGCAGTTTAGGACTTGACAGCAATGAGCAGTTCTTC. Translating it yields CASSLGLDSNEQFF.

This clonotype was observed many times. This chain joins TRBV29-1 and TRBJ2-1; 13 bases map to TRBD2. The germline gives CDR1 SQVTM, CDR2 ANQGSEA. The CDR3 contains 16 residues. J was trimmed by 0 bases and V by 2 bases; bases with no gene match: 1. The CDR3 here is CSVERTSGSSYNEQFF. The CDR3 coding sequence is TGCAGCGTTGAACGGACTAGCGGGAGCTCCTACAATGAGCAGTTCTTC.

This clonotype appeared a few times. The J gene is TRBJ2-3, the V gene TRBV3-1; D is possibly TRBD2 (6 bases). CDR1 LGHDT and CDR2 YNNKEL come from the germline V gene (reference sequence). V lost 4 bases to trimming and J lost 0 bases, with 11 bases between them. The CDR3 sequence is 15 residues long. For the CDR3, the DNA is TGTGCCAGCAGCCCCCGCGGGATAAGCACAGATACGCAGTATTTT. The encoded protein is CASSPRGISTDTQYF.

This clonotype was recorded many times. The chain is built from TRBV12-3 or TRBV12-4 and TRBJ2-5, with D possibly matching TRBD1 (5 bases). This CDR3 spans 11 amino acids. V lost 6 bases, J lost 6 bases, and 8 bases lay in between. The CDR3 bases are TGTGCCAGCAGAACAGGACAGACCCAGTACTTC. It codes for CASRTGQTQYF.

The J gene is TRBJ1-1, the V gene TRBV25-1; D perhaps matches TRBD1 (6 bases). The CDR3 length is 15 residues. The V gene lost 6 bases and the J gene lost 5 bases, with 19 bases spanning the gap. Looked up from germline, CDR1 is MGHDK and CDR2 is SYGVNS. The CDR3, as DNA: TGTGCCAGCAGCCTCGAGGGGGGGACACCTACTGAAGCTTTCTTT. This sequence encodes CASSLEGGTPTEAFF. The full variable domain, in which reference TRBV25-1 and TRBJ1-1 provide the parts outside the CDR3, is EADIYQTPRYLVIGTGKKITLECSQTMGHDKMYWYQQDPGMELHLIHYSYGVNSTEKGDLSSESTVSRIRTEHFPLTLESARPSHTSQYLCASSLEGGTPTEAFFGQGTRLTVV.

This clonotype was seen many times. The V call is TRBV20-1, the J call TRBJ2-3, with TRBD2 matching 12 bases. This CDR3 contains 16 residues. With V trimmed by 3 bases and J by 6 bases, 10 bases remained unmatched. The V gene's germline CDR1 is DFQATT and CDR2 SNEGSKA (reference sequence). CDR3 sequence: CSASGASGRARDTQYF. In DNA form, the CDR3 reads TGCAGTGCTAGCGGGGCTAGCGGGAGGGCCAGGGATACGCAGTATTTT.

This clonotype has only a few counts. J is TRBJ2-3 and V is TRBV20-1; D gene ambiguous. Germline V gene sequence: CDR1 DFQATT, CDR2 SNEGSKA (reference sequence). V shed 0 bases and J shed 2 bases, with 12 bases lying between them. This CDR3 comprises 15 residues. CDR3 in amino acids: CSAREGSVPTDTQYF. CDR3 nucleotide sequence: TGCAGTGCTAGAGAAGGCAGCGTCCCCACAGATACGCAGTATTTT.

The gene calls are TRBV15 and TRBJ2-7; D is possibly TRBD2 (5 bases). Per germline, CDR1 LNHNV and CDR2 YYDKDF (reference sequence). The length of the CDR3 is 14 residues. The V end was cut by 4 bases, the J end by 5 bases, with 15 bases between. In DNA, the CDR3 is TGTGCCACCAGCACCGGACGGGAAGGACACGAGCAGTACGTC. This codes for CATSTGREGHEQYV.

This clonotype was seen at least ten times. This chain links TRBV15 with TRBJ2-1, with 9 bases matching TRBD2. Unmatched junction bases numbered 5, after V lost 0 bases and J lost 8 bases. CDR3 length: 15 amino acids. From germline, CDR1 is LNHNV and CDR2 YYDKDF (reference sequence). The DNA for the CDR3 is TGTGCCACCAGCAGAGAACCACTAGCGGGTGATGAGCAGTTCTTC. It specifies CATSREPLAGDEQFF. The complete variable domain, with remaining parts taken from reference TRBV15 and TRBJ2-1, reads DAMVIQNPRYQVTQFGKPVTLSCSQTLNHNVMYWYQQKSSQAPKLLFHYYDKDFNNEADTPDNFQSRRPNTSFCFLDIRSPGLGDTAMYLCATSREPLAGDEQFFGPGTRLTVL.

This clonotype came up a few times. The chain couples TRBV29-1 to TRBJ2-7, with D perhaps TRBD2 (5 bases). The CDR3 is made up of 11 amino acids. CDR1 SQVTM and CDR2 ANQGSEA come from the germline V gene. Trimming removed 4 bases from V and 3 bases from J, with 7 bases in between. CDR3 protein: CSVVEGYEQYV. The CDR3 bases are TGCAGCGTTGTAGAGGGCTACGAGCAGTACGTC.

This chain connects TRBV28 to TRBJ2-2; D is undetermined. There are 13 residues in the CDR3. Trimming took 8 bases from V and 1 from J, leaving 8 bases between them. In germline, CDR1 is MDHEN, CDR2 SYDVKM. Here the CDR3 reads CASDKGNTGELFF. The CDR3 nucleotides are TGTGCCAGCGATAAGGGGAACACCGGGGAGCTGTTTTTT. The full variable domain, completed using reference TRBV28 and TRBJ2-2, is DVKVTQSSRYLVKRTGEKVFLECVQDMDHENMFWYRQDPGLGLRLIYFSYDVKMKEKGDIPEGYSVSREKKERFSLILESASTNQTSMYLCASDKGNTGELFFGEGSRLTVL.

In its sample, this clonotype was seen a few times. V is TRBV7-2 and J is TRBJ2-5; D is undetermined. The V gene's germline CDR1 is SGHTA and CDR2 FQGNSA. CDR3 length: 11 amino acids. V dropped 5 bases and J dropped 14 bases, with 15 bases sitting between them. CDR3 sequence: CASSRPPGVYF. The CDR3 DNA reads as TGTGCCAGCAGCCGACCTCCTGGGGTTTACTTC.

This clonotype came up many times. The rearrangement joins TRBV12-3 or TRBV12-4 to TRBJ1-1; no firm D call. The CDR3 is made up of 14 amino acids. V was pared by 2 bases and J by 0 bases, with 7 bases between. CDR3 sequence (DNA): TGTGCCAGCAGTTTAAATACACTGAACACTGAAGCTTTCTTT. It is translated as CASSLNTLNTEAFF.

This clonotype was observed a handful of times. The chain uses TRBV2 and TRBJ2-3, with 9 bases that match TRBD2. This CDR3 contains 16 residues. After removal of 5 bases from V and 4 bases from J, the junction contained 10 bases not matched to a gene. Germline V lookup: CDR1 SNHLY, CDR2 FYNNEI. As DNA, the CDR3 is TGTGCCAGCAGTTTTCTTAGCGGGAGCGGGGCAGATACGCAGTATTTT. It encodes CASSFLSGSGADTQYF.

This clonotype was seen more than once but under ten times. The V gene is TRBV20-1, the J gene TRBJ1-1; 7 nucleotides line up with TRBD1. Germline trimming cut 6 bases from V and 6 bases from J; bases unmatched to any gene: 7. Germline values: CDR1 DFQATT, CDR2 SNEGSKA (reference sequence). The CDR3 contains 12 residues. The CDR3 here is CSAPQGGPEAFF. The CDR3 DNA sequence: TGCAGTGCCCCTCAGGGGGGGCCTGAAGCTTTCTTT.

The chain has TRBV12-3 or TRBV12-4 and TRBJ2-1; 8 bases line up with TRBD1. The CDR3 runs to 17 residues. V shed 3 bases and J 7 bases; nucleotides not matched to a gene: 14. CDR3 residues: CASSFIGWDRSGNEQFF. CDR3 DNA: TGTGCCAGCAGTTTTATCGGGTGGGACAGGTCCGGTAATGAGCAGTTCTTC.

This clonotype was seen repeatedly, ten times or more. The rearrangement links TRBV12-3 or TRBV12-4 to TRBJ1-3; unclear D gene. Deletions cut 9 bases from V and 1 base from J, with 7 bases between. This CDR3 is 12 amino acids long. CDR3 loop: CASRRSGNTIYF. The CDR3 DNA follows: TGTGCCAGTCGGAGATCTGGAAACACCATATATTTT.

V gene TRBV4-1 combines with J gene TRBJ2-2, with D possibly being TRBD1 (5 bases). CDR1 is MGHRA and CDR2 is YSYEKL in the germline V gene. V was clipped by 4 bases and J by 8 bases, with 11 bases between them. The CDR3 covers 13 residues. CDR3 coding DNA: TGCGCCAGCAGCCCACTGGGGCAGGGGGAGCTGTTTTTT. Amino acid sequence: CASSPLGQGELFF.

This clonotype was detected many times. CDR3 nucleotides: TGTGCCAGCAGTTTTCTGGCGGGGAACTCCTACAATGAGCAGTTCTTC. Translating gives CASSFLAGNSYNEQFF. The chain combines TRBV27 with TRBJ2-1; perhaps TRBD2 as D (6 bases). Germline values: CDR1 MNHEY, CDR2 SMNVEV (reference sequence). V shed 3 bases and J shed 0 bases, with 12 bases lying between them. The CDR3 extends over 16 amino acids.

This chain connects TRBV24-1 to TRBJ1-2; D is possibly TRBD1 (5 bases). V was shortened by 3 bases and J by 2 bases, with 18 bases between the two germline ends. Per the germline V gene, CDR1 is KGHDR and CDR2 is SFDVKD. The CDR3 is 17 amino acids. In DNA, the CDR3 is TGTGCCACCAGTGATGGGGCCCTCGACGGAGCAAACTATGGCTACACCTTC. It yields the protein CATSDGALDGANYGYTF.